Here is one TCR beta chain with its context. The target antigen is unknown. The data stem from a study of type 1 regulatory T cells. Turning to the study itself: T-allo10 is an in vitro-generated, Tr1-enriched CD4 T cell product specific for alloantigen. Broader study findings: Tr1 cells had a more restricted TCR repertoire than non-Tr1 cells.

TCRdb redid the calling of the reads with MiXCR, one entry per CDR3 protein. The repertoire holds about 62,000 distinct CDR3 sequences, with around 62% as singletons. Trimming removed 5 bases at V and 2 bases at J, with 7 bases between. Germline CDR1 reads MNHEY; CDR2 reads SVGEGT. This CDR3 is built from 12 residues. The chain combines TRBV6-2 or TRBV6-3 with TRBJ2-7, with D uncertain. This TCR was recovered from a human donor in good health. Sample: cultured non-Tr1 T cells, either the whole culture or a sorted T cell fraction (not recorded which). The CDR3 DNA follows: TGTGCCAGCAGTCCCCCGACCTACGAGCAGTACTTC. Translated, it gives CASSPPTYEQYF.